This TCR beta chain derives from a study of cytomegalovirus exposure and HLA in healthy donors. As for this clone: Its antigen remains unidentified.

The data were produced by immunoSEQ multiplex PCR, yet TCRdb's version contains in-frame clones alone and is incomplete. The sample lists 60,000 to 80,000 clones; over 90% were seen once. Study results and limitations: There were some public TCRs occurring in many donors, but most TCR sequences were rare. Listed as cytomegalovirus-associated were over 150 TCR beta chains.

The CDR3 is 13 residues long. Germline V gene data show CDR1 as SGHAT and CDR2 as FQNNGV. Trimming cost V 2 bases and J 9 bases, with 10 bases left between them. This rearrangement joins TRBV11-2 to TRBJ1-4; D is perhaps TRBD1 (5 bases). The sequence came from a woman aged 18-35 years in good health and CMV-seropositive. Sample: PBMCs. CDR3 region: CASSLTGGQKLFF. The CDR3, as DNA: TGTGCCAGCAGCTTAACGGGGGGTCAAAAACTGTTTTTT.